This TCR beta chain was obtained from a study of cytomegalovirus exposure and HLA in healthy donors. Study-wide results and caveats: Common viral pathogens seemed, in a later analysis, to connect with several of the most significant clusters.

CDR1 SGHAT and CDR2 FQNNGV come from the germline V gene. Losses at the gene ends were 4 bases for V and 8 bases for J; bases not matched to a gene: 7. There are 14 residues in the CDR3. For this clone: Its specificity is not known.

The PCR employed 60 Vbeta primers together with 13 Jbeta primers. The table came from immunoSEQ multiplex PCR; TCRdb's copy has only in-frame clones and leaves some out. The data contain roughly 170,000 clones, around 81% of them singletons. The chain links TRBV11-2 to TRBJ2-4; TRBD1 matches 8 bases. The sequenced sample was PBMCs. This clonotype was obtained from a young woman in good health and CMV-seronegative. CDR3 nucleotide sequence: TGTGCCAGCAGCTATGGACAGGGCTGGGACATTCAGTACTTC. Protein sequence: CASSYGQGWDIQYF.